This T cell receptor (beta chain) was captured in a study of shared clonotypes between healthy human individuals. Study overall: Aged between 18 and 49, the donors were a couple of women and a few men.

On this clone: Antigen: not known.

Under the authors' procedure: Filtering of immunoSEQ junctional sequences could not match full-length read filtering. Produced via immunoSEQ multiplex PCR; TCRdb's table is partial and in-frame only. Clonal size and the V and J genes are those of that table, whereas D and trimming came from the DNA. This repertoire shows more than 850,000 clones, around 82% found once; its top ten account for under 0.65%. Broader study findings: Naive CD4 clonotype sharing across several donors was approximately 5%. Generation probabilities of non-shared clonotypes were lower (relative to those shared by all four donors).

The sample consisted of memory CD4+ T cells from PBMCs. Subset meaning: CD45RA-negative fraction. The sequence was obtained from a man aged 18 to 29 in good health. Some clones in this sample may be carry-over from other donors' samples.

The CDR3 spells CAGRQGEAFF. DNA for the CDR3: TGCGCCGGAAGGCAGGGCGAAGCTTTCTTT. The V call is TRBV5-1, the J call TRBJ1-1; a weak D match, TRBD1 (5 bases). CDR3 length: 10 residues. In germline, CDR1 is SGHRS, CDR2 YFSETQ. The V end lost 10 bases, the J end lost 8 bases, and 12 bases lay between the germline ends. The variable domain in full, completed from reference TRBV5-1 and TRBJ1-1, reads KAGVTQTPRYLIKTRGQQVTLSCSPISGHRSVSWYQQTPGQGLQFLFEYFSETQRNKGNFPGRFSGRQFSNSRSEMNVSTLELGDSALYLCAGRQGEAFFGQGTRLTVV.